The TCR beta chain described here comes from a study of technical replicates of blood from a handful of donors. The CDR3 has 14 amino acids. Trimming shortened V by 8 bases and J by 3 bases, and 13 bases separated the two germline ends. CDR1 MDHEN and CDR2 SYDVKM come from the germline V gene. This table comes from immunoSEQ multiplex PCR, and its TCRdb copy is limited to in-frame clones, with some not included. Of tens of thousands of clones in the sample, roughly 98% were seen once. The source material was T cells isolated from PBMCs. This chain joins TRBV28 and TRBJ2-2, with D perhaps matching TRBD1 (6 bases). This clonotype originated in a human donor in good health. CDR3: CASGYRVDTGELFF. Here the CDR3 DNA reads TGTGCCAGCGGGTACAGGGTGGACACCGGGGAGCTGTTTTTT.